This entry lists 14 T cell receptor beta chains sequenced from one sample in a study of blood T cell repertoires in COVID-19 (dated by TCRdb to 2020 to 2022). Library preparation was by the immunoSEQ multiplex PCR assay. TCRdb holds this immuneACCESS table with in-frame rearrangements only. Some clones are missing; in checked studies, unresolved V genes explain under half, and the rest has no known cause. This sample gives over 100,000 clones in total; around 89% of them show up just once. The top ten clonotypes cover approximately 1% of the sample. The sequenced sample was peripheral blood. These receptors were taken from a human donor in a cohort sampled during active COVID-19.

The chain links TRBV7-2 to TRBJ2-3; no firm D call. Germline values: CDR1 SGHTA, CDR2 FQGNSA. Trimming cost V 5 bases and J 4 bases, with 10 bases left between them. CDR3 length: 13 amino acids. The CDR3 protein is CASSLMAADTQYF. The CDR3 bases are TGTGCCAGCAGCCTGATGGCGGCAGATACGCAGTATTTT.

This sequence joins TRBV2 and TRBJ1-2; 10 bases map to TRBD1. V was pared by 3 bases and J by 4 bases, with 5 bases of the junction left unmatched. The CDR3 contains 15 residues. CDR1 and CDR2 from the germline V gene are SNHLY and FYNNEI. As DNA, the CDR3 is TGTGCCAGCAGTGAGAGACAGGGGGCCGGCTATGGCTACACCTTC. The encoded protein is CASSERQGAGYGYTF. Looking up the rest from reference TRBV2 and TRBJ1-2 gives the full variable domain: EPEVTQTPSHQVTQMGQEVILRCVPISNHLYFYWYRQILGQKVEFLVSFYNNEISEKSEIFDDQFSVERPDGSNFTLKIRSTKLEDSAMYFCASSERQGAGYGYTFGSGTRLTVV.

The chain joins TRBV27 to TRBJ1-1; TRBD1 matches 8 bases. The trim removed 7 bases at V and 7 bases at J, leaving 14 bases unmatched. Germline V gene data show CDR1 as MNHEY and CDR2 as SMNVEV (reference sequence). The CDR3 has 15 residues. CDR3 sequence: CASNPRSGQGIEAFF. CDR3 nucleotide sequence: TGTGCCAGCAATCCAAGGTCAGGACAGGGCATTGAAGCTTTCTTT.

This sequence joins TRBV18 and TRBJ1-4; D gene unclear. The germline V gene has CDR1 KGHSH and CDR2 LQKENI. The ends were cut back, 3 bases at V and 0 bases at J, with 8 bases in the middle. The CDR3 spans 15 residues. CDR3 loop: CASSPSRATNEKLFF. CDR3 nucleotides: TGTGCCAGCTCACCCTCGAGGGCAACTAATGAAAAACTGTTTTTT.

CDR3 nucleotide sequence: TGTGCCAGCAGGATCGGTTACTCAGATACGCAGTATTTT. Residues: CASRIGYSDTQYF. The V call is TRBV7-2, the J call TRBJ2-3; unclear D gene. Trimming pared 6 bases from V and 4 bases from J, leaving 11 bases between. Germline CDR1 and CDR2: SGHTA and FQGNSA. The CDR3 loop spans 13 amino acids.

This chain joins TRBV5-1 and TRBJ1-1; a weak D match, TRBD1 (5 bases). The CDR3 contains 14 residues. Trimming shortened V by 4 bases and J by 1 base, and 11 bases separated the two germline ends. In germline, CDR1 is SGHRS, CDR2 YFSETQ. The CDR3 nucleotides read TGCGCCAGCAGCATCGACGGGGGGAACACTGAAGCTTTCTTT. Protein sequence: CASSIDGGNTEAFF.

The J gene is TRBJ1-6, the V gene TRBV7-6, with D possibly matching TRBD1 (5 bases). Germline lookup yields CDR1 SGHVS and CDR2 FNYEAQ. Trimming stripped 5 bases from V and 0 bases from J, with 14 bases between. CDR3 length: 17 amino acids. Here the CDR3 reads CASSPRERSSYNSPLHF. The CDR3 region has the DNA TGTGCCAGCAGCCCCAGGGAAAGGAGCTCCTATAATTCACCCCTCCACTTT. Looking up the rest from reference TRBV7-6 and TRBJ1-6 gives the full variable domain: GAGVSQSPRYKVTKRGQDVALRCDPISGHVSLYWYRQALGQGPEFLTYFNYEAQQDKSGLPNDRFSAERPEGSISTLTIQRTEQRDSAMYRCASSPRERSSYNSPLHFGNGTRLTVT.

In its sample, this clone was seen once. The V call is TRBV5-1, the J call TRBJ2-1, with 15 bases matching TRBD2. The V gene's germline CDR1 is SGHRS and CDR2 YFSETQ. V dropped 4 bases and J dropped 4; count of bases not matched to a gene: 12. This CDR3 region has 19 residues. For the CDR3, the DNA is TGCGCCAGCAGCCGGAGTACCGGGACTAGCGGGGGGATATACAATGAGCAGTTCTTC. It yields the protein CASSRSTGTSGGIYNEQFF. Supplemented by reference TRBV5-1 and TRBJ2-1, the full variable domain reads KAGVTQTPRYLIKTRGQQVTLSCSPISGHRSVSWYQQTPGQGLQFLFEYFSETQRNKGNFPGRFSGRQFSNSRSEMNVSTLELGDSALYLCASSRSTGTSGGIYNEQFFGPGTRLTVL.

This chain's CDR3 is CASSVAMQGQNIQYF. In DNA, the CDR3 is TGTGCCAGCAGCGTAGCTATGCAGGGCCAAAACATTCAGTACTTC. The gene calls are TRBV9 and TRBJ2-4; tentatively, D is TRBD1 (5 bases). The CDR3 runs to 15 residues. Germline assignment: CDR1 SGDLS and CDR2 YYNGEE. Trimming took 0 bases from V and 5 from J, leaving 12 bases between them.

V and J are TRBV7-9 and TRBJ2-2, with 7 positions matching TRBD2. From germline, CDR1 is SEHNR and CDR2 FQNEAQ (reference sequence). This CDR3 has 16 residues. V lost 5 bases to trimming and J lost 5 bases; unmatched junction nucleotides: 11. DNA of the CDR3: TGTGCCAGCAGCCTGGGCGGGAGTTATTCAACCGGGGAGCTGTTTTTT. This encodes CASSLGGSYSTGELFF.

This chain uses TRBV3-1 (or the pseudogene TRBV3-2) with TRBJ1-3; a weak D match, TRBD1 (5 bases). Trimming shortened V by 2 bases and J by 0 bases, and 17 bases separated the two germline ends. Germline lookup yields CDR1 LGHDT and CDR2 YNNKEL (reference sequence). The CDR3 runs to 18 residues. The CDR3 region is CASSQFLGGLHSGNTIYF. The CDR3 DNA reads TGTGCCAGCAGCCAATTTCTCGGGGGATTACACTCTGGAAACACCATATATTTT.

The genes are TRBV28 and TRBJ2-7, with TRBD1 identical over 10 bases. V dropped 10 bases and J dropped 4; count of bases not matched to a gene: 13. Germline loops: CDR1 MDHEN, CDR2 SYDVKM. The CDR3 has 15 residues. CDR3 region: CATLEPGQGFYEQYF. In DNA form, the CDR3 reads TGTGCCACCCTAGAGCCGGGACAGGGGTTTTACGAGCAGTACTTC.

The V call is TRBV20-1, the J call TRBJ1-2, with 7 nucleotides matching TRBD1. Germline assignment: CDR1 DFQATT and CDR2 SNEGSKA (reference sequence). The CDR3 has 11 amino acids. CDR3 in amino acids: CSLDRDRGYTF. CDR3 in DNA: TGCAGCCTCGACAGGGATCGTGGCTACACCTTC.

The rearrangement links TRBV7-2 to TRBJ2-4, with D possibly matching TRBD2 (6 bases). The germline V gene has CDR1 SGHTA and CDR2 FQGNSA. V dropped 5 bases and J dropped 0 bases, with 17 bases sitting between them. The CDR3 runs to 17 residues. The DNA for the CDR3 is TGTGCCAGCAGCCACCAGGCCTCGGGACTAGCCAAAAACATTCAGTACTTC. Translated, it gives CASSHQASGLAKNIQYF.